One sample yielded the 10 T cell receptor beta chains listed below, sequenced in a study of CD8 T cells in Susac syndrome. An amount of RNA that ranged from about 0.45 to 1 ug was reverse transcribed with random hexamers. Via MiXCR, TCRdb re-called the immunoSEQ multiplex PCR reads, giving one row per CDR3 protein. In the table there are about 140,000 distinct CDR3 sequences, 85% to 95% of which are singletons. Input material: CD4+ T cells from PBMCs. The receptor set was obtained from a human donor with Susac syndrome.

The DNA for the CDR3 is TGTGCCAGCAGGCCCCGGGGGGGGGCCCTTAGCTCCTACAATGAGCAGTTCTTC. Protein: CASRPRGGALSSYNEQFF. The chain employs TRBV7-2 and TRBJ2-1, with 8 bases that match TRBD2. The germline V gene has CDR1 SGHTA and CDR2 FQGNSA. V gave up 6 bases and J gave up 0 bases; unmatched junction bases: 13. There are 18 residues in the CDR3.

The rearrangement links TRBV24-1 to TRBJ1-2; TRBD1 agrees at 7 bases. Germline V lookup: CDR1 KGHDR, CDR2 SFDVKD. The ends lost 9 bases at V and 9 bases at J; junction bases unmatched: 18. This CDR3 is 15 amino acids long. CDR3 nucleotide sequence: TGTGCCACCTCTACCGACAGGGCGCGTCGGGACAGCTACACCTTC. It is translated as CATSTDRARRDSYTF.

The gene calls are TRBV30 and TRBJ2-1; D gene ambiguous. Germline assignment: CDR1 GTSNPN and CDR2 SVGIG (reference sequence). The CDR3 extends over 15 amino acids. Trimming cost V 0 bases and J 10 bases, with 19 bases left between them. In DNA, the CDR3 is TGTGCCTGGAGTGTACGAACCCCACGAAGGGCGGAGCAGTTCTTC. Amino acids: CAWSVRTPRRAEQFF. The whole variable domain, remainder taken from reference TRBV30 and TRBJ2-1, is SQTIHQWPATLVQPVGSPLSLECTVEGTSNPNLYWYRQAAGRGLQLLFYSVGIGQISSEVPQNLSASRPQDRQFILSSKKLLLSDSGFYLCAWSVRTPRRAEQFFGPGTRLTVL.

The chain carries TRBV11-3 and TRBJ2-7; 8 bases map to TRBD1. V shed 3 bases and J 5 bases; nucleotides not matched to a gene: 6. In germline, CDR1 is SGHNT, CDR2 YENEEA. The CDR3 contains 14 residues. The CDR3, as DNA: TGTGCCAGCAGCTTCGGACAGGGCTACAACGAGCAGTACTTC. It specifies CASSFGQGYNEQYF. Complete variable domain (other parts from reference TRBV11-3 and TRBJ2-7): EAGVVQSPRYKIIEKKQPVAFWCNPISGHNTLYWYLQNLGQGPELLIRYENEEAVDDSQLPKDRFSAERLKGVDSTLKIQPAELGDSAVYLCASSFGQGYNEQYFGPGTRLTVT.

The genes are TRBV14 and TRBJ2-7; maybe TRBD1 (5 bases). Germline-derived CDR1 and CDR2 are SGHDN and FVKESK. Deletions cut 5 bases from V and 2 bases from J, with 13 bases between. The CDR3 spans 14 residues. The CDR3 coding sequence is TGTGCCAGCAGCATCGTGGCAGGGACCTACGAGCAGTACTTC. It codes for CASSIVAGTYEQYF.

The chain employs TRBV20-1 and TRBJ1-1; D is unclear. V lost 6 bases and J lost 7, with 15 bases in between. Per germline, CDR1 DFQATT and CDR2 SNEGSKA (reference sequence). CDR3 length equals 12 residues. CDR3 region: CSAMESAYEAFF. The CDR3 nucleotides are TGCAGTGCAATGGAATCGGCCTATGAAGCTTTCTTT.

This clonotype has a handful of counts. This rearrangement joins TRBV12-3 or TRBV12-4 to TRBJ1-1; possible D gene TRBD1, 6 bases. V lost 1 base to trimming and J lost 3 bases, with 9 bases between them. This CDR3 has 14 residues. The DNA for the CDR3 is TGTGCCAGCAGTTTAGAGGGGGACTACACTGAAGCTTTCTTT. As protein: CASSLEGDYTEAFF.

The chain links TRBV28 to TRBJ1-2; no firm D call. Trimming removed 0 bases at V and 7 bases at J, with 15 bases between. CDR3 length: 15 residues. Per germline, CDR1 MDHEN and CDR2 SYDVKM. CDR3 region: CASSLWRRGVGGYTF. The CDR3, as DNA: TGTGCCAGCAGTTTATGGCGACGCGGGGTGGGTGGCTACACCTTC.

The rearrangement joins TRBV20-1 to TRBJ1-2; 7 bases are a match to TRBD1. This CDR3 is 13 amino acids long. J gave up 5 bases and V 0 bases, and 3 bases lay outside the gene matches. Germline loops: CDR1 DFQATT, CDR2 SNEGSKA (reference sequence). The CDR3 is CSAREARGYGYTF. CDR3 in DNA: TGCAGTGCTAGAGAGGCCAGGGGGTATGGCTACACCTTC.

This clonotype was found once. The J gene is TRBJ2-4, the V gene TRBV7-2, with D possibly being TRBD2 (6 bases). Trimming removed 3 bases from V and 11 bases from J, with 14 bases in between. The CDR3 is made up of 13 amino acids. Germline V gives CDR1 SGHTA, CDR2 FQGNSA. CDR3 sequence (DNA): TGTGCCAGCAGCTTGCCATCCGGGACTCTTCAGTACTTC. This encodes CASSLPSGTLQYF.